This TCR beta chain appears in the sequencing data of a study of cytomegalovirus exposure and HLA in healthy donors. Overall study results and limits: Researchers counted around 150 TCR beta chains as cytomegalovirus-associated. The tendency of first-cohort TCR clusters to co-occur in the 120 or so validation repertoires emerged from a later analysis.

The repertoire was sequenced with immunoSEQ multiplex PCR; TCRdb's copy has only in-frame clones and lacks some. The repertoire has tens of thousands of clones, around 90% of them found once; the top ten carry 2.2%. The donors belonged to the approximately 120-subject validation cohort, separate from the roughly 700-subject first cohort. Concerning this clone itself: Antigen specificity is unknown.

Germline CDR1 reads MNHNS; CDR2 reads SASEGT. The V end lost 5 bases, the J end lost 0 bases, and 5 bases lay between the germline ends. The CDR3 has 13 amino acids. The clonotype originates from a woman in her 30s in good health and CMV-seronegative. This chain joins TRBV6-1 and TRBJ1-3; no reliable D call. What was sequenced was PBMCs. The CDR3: CASSTTSGNTIYF. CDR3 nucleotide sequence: TGTGCCAGCAGTACAACCTCTGGAAACACCATATATTTT.